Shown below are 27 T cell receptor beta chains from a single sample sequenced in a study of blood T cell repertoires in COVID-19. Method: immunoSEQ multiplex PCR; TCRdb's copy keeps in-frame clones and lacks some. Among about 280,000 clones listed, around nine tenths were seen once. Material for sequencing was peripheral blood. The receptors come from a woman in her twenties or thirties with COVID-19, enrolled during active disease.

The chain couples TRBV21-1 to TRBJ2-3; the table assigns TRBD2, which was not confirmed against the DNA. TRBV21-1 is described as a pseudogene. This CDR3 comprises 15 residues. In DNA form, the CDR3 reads TGTGCCAGCAGCAAAATCGGTAGCCTCACAGATACGCAGTATTTT. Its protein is CASSKIGSLTDTQYF.

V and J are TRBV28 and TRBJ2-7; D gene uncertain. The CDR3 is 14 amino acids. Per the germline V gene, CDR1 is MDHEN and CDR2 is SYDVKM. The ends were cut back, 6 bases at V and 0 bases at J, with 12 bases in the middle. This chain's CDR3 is CASRLGRSSYEQYF. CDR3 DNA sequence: TGTGCCAGCAGGTTGGGCCGTAGCTCCTACGAGCAGTACTTC.

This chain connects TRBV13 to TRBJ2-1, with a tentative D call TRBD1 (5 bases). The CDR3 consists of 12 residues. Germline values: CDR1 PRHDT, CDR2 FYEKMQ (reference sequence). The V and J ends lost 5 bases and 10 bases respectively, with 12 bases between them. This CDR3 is CASSEQAEEQFF. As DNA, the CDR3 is TGTGCCAGCAGCGAACAGGCGGAGGAGCAGTTCTTC.

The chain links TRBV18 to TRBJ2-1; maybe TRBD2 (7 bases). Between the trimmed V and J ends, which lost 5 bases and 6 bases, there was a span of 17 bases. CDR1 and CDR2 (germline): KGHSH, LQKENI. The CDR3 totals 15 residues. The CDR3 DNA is TGTGCCAGCTCAAAAAGAACAGGGAGGGGCAATGAGCAGTTCTTC. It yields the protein CASSKRTGRGNEQFF.

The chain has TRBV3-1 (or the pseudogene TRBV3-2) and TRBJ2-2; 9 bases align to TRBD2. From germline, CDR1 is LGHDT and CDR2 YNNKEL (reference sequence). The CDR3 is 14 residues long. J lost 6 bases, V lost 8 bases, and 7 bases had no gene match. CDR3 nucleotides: TGTGCCAGCCCCGGCGGGGGGGCGTCCGGGGAGCTGTTTTTT. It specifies CASPGGGASGELFF.

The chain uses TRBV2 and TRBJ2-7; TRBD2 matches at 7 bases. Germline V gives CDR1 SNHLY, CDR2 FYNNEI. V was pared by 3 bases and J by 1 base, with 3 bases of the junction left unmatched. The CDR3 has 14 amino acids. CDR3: CASSEALASYEQYF. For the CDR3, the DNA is TGTGCCAGCAGTGAGGCACTAGCGTCCTACGAGCAGTACTTC.

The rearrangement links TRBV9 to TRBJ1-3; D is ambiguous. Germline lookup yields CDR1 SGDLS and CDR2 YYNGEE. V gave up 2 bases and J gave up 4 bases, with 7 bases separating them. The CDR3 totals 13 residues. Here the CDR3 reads CASSVYEGNTIYF. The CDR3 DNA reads TGTGCCAGCAGCGTCTACGAAGGAAACACCATATATTTT.

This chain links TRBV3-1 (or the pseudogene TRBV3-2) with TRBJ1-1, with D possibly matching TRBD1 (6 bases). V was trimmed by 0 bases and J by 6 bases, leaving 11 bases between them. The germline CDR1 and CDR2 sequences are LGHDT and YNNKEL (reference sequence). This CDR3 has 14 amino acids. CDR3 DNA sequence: TGTGCCAGCAGCCAAGAACAGGGAAGGGCTGAAGCTTTCTTT. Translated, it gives CASSQEQGRAEAFF.

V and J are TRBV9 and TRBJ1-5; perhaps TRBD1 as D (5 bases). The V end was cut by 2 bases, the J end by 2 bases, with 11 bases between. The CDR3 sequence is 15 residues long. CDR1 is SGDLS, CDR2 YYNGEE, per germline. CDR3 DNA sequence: TGTGCCAGCAGCGTCTCGGGGGAGGGCAATCAGCCCCAGCATTTT. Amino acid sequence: CASSVSGEGNQPQHF.

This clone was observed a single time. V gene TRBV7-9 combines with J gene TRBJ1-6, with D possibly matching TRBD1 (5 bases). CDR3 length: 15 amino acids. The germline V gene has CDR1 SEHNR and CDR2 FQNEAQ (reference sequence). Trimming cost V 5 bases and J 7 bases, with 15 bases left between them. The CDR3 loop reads CASSLGERGNSPLHF. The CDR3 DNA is TGTGCCAGCAGCCTGGGGGAACGGGGGAATTCACCCCTCCACTTT.

The CDR3 loop reads CASSLQDTQYF. The CDR3 region has the DNA TGTGCCAGCAGTTTACAGGATACGCAGTATTTT. V is TRBV12-3 or TRBV12-4 and J is TRBJ2-3; no clear D. The V gene lost 2 bases and the J gene lost 6 bases, with 3 bases spanning the gap. This CDR3 contains 11 residues.

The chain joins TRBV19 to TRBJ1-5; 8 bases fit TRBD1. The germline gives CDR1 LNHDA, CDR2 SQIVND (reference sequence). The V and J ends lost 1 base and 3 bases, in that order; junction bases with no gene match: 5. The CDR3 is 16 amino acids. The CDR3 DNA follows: TGTGCCAGTAGTATAGTTCCAGGGGGCTTCAATCAGCCCCAGCATTTT. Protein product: CASSIVPGGFNQPQHF.

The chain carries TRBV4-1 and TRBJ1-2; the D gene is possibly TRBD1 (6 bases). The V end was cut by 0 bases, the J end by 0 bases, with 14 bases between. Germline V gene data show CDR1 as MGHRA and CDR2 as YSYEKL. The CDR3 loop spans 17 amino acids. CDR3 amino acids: CASSQDTGSLTNYGYTF. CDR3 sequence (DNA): TGCGCCAGCAGCCAAGATACAGGGTCCCTAACTAACTATGGCTACACCTTC.

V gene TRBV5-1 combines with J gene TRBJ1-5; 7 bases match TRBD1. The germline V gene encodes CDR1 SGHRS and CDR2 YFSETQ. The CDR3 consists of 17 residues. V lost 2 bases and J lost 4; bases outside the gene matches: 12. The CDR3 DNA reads TGCGCCAGCAGCTTAACCCCCCTACAGGGGAATAATCAGCCCCAGCATTTT. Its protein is CASSLTPLQGNNQPQHF.

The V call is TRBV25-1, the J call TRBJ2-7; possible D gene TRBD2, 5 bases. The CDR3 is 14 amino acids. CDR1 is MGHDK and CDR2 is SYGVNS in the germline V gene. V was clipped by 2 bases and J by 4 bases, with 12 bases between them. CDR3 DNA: TGTGCCAGCAGTGAACTGCAGACGGGATACGAGCAGTACTTC. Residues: CASSELQTGYEQYF.

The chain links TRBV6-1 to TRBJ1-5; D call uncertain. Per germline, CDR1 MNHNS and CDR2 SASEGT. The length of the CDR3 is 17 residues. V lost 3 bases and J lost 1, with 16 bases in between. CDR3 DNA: TGTGCCAGCAGTGATCGGGTACCACAAATCAGCAATCAGCCCCAGCATTTT. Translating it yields CASSDRVPQISNQPQHF.

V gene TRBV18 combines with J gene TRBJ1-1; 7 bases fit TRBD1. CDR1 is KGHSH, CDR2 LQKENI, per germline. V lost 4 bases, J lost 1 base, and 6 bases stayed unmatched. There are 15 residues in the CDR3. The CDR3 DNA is TGTGCCAGCTCACGCACCGGGACAGCGAACACTGAAGCTTTCTTT. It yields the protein CASSRTGTANTEAFF.

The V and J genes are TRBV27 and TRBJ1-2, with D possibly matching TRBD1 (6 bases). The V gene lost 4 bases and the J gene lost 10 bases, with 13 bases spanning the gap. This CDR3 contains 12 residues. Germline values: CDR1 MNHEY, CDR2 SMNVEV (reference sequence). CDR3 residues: CASSSRGSVYTF. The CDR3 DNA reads TGTGCCAGCAGTTCCAGGGGATCGGTCTACACCTTC.

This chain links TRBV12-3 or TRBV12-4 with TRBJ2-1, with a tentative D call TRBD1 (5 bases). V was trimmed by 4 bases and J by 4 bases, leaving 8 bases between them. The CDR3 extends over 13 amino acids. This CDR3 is CASSSQAYNEQFF. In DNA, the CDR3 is TGTGCCAGCAGTTCACAGGCATACAATGAGCAGTTCTTC.

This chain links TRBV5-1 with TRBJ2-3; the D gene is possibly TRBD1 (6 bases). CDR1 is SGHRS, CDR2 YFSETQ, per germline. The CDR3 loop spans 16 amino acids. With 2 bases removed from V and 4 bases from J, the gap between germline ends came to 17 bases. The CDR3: CASSFSWTVGPDTQYF. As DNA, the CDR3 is TGCGCCAGCAGCTTTTCCTGGACAGTTGGGCCAGATACGCAGTATTTT.

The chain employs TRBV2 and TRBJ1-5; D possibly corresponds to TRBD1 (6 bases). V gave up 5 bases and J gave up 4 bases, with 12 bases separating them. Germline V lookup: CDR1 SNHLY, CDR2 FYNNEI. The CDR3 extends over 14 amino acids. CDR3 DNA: TGTGCCAGCAGTCAAGATACAGGGAATCAGCCCCAGCATTTT. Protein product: CASSQDTGNQPQHF.

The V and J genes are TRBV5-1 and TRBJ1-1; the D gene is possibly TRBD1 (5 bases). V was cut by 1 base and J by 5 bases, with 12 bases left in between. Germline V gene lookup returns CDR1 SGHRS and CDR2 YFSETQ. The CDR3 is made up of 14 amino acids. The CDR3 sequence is CASSLNPGWTEAFF. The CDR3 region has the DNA TGCGCCAGCAGCTTGAATCCAGGGTGGACTGAAGCTTTCTTT.

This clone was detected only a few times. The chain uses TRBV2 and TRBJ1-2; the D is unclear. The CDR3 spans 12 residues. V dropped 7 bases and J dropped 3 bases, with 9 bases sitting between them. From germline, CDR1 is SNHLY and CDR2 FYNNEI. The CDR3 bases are TGTGCCAGCATCGACGGGTACTATGGCTACACCTTC. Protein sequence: CASIDGYYGYTF.

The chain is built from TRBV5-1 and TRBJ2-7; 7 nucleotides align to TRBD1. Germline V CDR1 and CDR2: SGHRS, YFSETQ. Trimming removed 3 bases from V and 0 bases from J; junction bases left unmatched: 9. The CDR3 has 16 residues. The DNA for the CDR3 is TGCGCCAGCAGCTCGTCAGGGGGTGGAAGCTCCTACGAGCAGTACTTC. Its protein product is CASSSSGGGSSYEQYF.

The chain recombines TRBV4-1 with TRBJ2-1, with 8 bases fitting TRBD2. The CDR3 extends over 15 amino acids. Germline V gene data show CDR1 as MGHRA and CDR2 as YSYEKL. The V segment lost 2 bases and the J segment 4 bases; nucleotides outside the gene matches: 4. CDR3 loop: CASSQLAGGYNEQFF. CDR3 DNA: TGCGCCAGCAGCCAATTGGCGGGGGGATACAATGAGCAGTTCTTC.

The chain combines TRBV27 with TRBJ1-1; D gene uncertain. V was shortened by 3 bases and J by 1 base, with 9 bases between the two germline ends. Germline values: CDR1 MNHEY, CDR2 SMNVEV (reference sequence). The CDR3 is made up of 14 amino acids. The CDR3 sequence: CASSFGIGNTEAFF. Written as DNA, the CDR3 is TGTGCCAGCAGTTTCGGGATTGGGAACACTGAAGCTTTCTTT.

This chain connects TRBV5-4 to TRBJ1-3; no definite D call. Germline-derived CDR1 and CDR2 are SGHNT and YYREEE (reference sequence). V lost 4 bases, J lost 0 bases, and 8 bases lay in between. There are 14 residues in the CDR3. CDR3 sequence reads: CASSRDNSGNTIYF. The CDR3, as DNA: TGTGCCAGCAGCCGGGATAACTCTGGAAACACCATATATTTT.